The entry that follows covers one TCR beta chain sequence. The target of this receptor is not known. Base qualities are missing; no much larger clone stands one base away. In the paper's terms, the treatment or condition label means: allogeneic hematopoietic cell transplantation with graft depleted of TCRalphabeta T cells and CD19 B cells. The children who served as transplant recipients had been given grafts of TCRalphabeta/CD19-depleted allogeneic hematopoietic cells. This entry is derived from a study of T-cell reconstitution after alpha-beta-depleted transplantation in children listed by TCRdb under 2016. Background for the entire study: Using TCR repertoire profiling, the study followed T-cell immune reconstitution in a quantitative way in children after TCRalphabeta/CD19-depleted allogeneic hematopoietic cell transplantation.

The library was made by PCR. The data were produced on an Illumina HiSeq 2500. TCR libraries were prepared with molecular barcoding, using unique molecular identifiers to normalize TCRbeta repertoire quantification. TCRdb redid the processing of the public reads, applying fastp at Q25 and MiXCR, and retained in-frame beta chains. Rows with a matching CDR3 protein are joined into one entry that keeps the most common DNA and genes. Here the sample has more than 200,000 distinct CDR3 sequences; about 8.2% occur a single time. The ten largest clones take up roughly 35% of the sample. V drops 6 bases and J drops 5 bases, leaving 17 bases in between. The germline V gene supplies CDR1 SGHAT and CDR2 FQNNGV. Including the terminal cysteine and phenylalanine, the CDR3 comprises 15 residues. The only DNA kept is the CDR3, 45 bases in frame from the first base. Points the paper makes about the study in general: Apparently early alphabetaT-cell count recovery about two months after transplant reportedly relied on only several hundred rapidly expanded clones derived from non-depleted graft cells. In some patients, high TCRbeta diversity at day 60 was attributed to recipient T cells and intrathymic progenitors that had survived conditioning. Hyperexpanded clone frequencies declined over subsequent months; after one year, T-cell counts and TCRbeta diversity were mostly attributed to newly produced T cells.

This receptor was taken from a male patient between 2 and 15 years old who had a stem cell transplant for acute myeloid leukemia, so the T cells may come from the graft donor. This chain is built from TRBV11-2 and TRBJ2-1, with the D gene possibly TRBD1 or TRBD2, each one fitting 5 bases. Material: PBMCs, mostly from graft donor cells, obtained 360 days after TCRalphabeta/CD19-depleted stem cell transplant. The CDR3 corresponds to CASRKWGRGHNEQFF. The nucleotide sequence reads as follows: TGTGCCAGCAGAAAATGGGGCCGGGGCCACAATGAGCAGTTCTTC.